This is a list of T cell receptor beta chains from one sample in a study of T cell responses to AZD1222 COVID-19 vaccine. Profiling relied on immunoSEQ multiplex PCR, and the TCRdb table lists in-frame clones only, not all of them. The sample records 140,000 to 150,000 clones, more than 75% being singletons. Specimen: peripheral blood, collected on day 0 of MenACWY control vaccination. These receptors were taken from an adult in good health. The CDR3 runs from the conserved cysteine through the conserved F or W.

len,j_gene,v_gene,CDR3aa
16,TRBJ1-5,TRBV5-8,CASSLGGEVGNQPQHF
11,TRBJ2-1,TRBV5-1,CASRGDNEQFF
15,TRBJ2-3,TRBV6-2/TRBV6-3,CASSRGTGQTDTQYF
12,TRBJ1-5,TRBV19,CASSVGQGPQHF
12,TRBJ1-6,TRBV27,CASGDLNSPLHF
13,TRBJ2-1,TRBV7-9,CASSFRQNNEQFF
13,TRBJ2-2,TRBV30,CAWTRRGSGELFF
13,TRBJ2-3,TRBV28,CASSIAGPDTQYF
14,TRBJ1-1,TRBV13,CASSPLGGGTEAFF
16,TRBJ2-1,TRBV19,CASRLHGGGSYNEQFF
12,TRBJ2-1,TRBV5-4,CASGGIDNEQFF
16,TRBJ2-1,TRBV25-1,CASSSRTSGPGNEQFF
12,TRBJ1-5,TRBV6-5,CARERRAEPQHF
15,TRBJ1-5,TRBV4-1,CASSLRQGINQPQHF
14,TRBJ1-5,TRBV7-9,CASSSAGGNQPQHF
13,TRBJ1-1,TRBV6-4,CASAVRDGTEAFF
13,TRBJ2-7,TRBV5-1,CASSEGNSYEQYF
14,TRBJ2-7,TRBV15,CATSTRTGVREQYF
14,TRBJ2-1,TRBV5-4,CASLSRGNDDEQFF
14,TRBJ1-2,TRBV5-1,CASSLEGRNYGYTF
13,TRBJ2-7,TRBV18,CASSPGQGFEQYF
12,TRBJ1-2,TRBV12-3/TRBV12-4,CASSFTGNGYTF
12,TRBJ1-2,TRBV27,CASSLRGDGYTF
16,TRBJ2-7,TRBV7-6,CASSLTGTGIFHEQYF
16,TRBJ2-2,TRBV6-5,CASSYSRQASTGELFF
12,TRBJ2-7,TRBV5-6,CASSADTSEQYF
16,TRBJ1-6,TRBV6-5,CASSYRASSYNSPLHF
16,TRBJ1-3,TRBV5-1,CASSLTTGPSGNTIYF
14,TRBJ2-1,TRBV2,CASKLGAIYNEQFF
13,TRBJ1-5,TRBV30,CAWSVRDTQPQHF
15,TRBJ2-1,TRBV13,CASSLLANSYNEQFF
14,TRBJ2-2,TRBV2,CASLAGARTGELFF
13,TRBJ2-7,TRBV7-8,CASSRGAYYEQYF
13,TRBJ1-1,TRBV12-3/TRBV12-4,CASSSRVNTEAFF
15,TRBJ1-1,TRBV11-3,CASSSGQGRDTEAFF
16,TRBJ1-1,TRBV7-9,CASSLVPSQGPRRAFF